Below are 24 T cell receptor beta chains sequenced from a single sample in a study of T cells in Graves' hyperthyroidism and ophthalmopathy. RNA transcripts yielded amplified TCR beta CDR3 regions. When the TCR CDR3 underwent first-round RT-PCR, the HTBI primer set was used. TCRdb recomputed calls from the multiplex PCR reads with MiXCR, one row per CDR3 protein. The profile shows hundreds of thousands of distinct CDR3 sequences, 45% of them singletons. The sequenced sample consisted of peripheral blood or thyroid tissue (not recorded which). All receptors come from an adult man with Graves' disease, either hyperthyroidism or ophthalmopathy (not recorded which).

V is TRBV20-1 and J is TRBJ2-5; TRBD2 agrees at 16 bases. The CDR3 is made up of 19 amino acids. CDR1 and CDR2 from the germline V gene are DFQATT and SNEGSKA (reference sequence). J lost 8 bases, V lost 6 bases, and 21 bases had no gene match. CDR3 coding DNA: TGCAGTGCCCCCAGGCTCGGCAGGGGGACTAGCGGGAGGGGGGGAACCCAGTACTTC. Its protein product is CSAPRLGRGTSGRGGTQYF.

The gene calls are TRBV3-1 and TRBJ1-1; D is possibly TRBD1 (5 bases). CDR1 is LGHDT and CDR2 is YNNKEL in the germline V gene (reference sequence). This CDR3 has 15 residues. V was clipped by 4 bases and J by 4 bases, with 16 bases between them. The CDR3 DNA follows: TGTGCCAGCAGCCCCCCTGTCCAGGGAGGCACTGAAGCTTTCTTT. Protein product: CASSPPVQGGTEAFF.

This clonotype was detected many times. This may arise from a read error, as a much more abundant clone is one base away. The rearrangement uses TRBV9 and TRBJ1-5; no clear D gene. The germline V and J ends were trimmed by 0 bases and 0 bases, with 4 bases remaining between them. The CDR3 covers 14 residues. Germline V gene sequence: CDR1 SGDLS, CDR2 YYNGEE. The CDR3, as DNA: TGTGCCAGCAGCGTAGATGATAGCAATCAGCCCCAGCATTTT. It codes for CASSVDDSNQPQHF. The full variable domain, its missing parts supplied by reference TRBV9 and TRBJ1-5, is DSGVTQTPKHLITATGQRVTLRCSPRSGDLSVYWYQQSLDQGLQFLIQYYNGEERAKGNILERFSAQQFPDLHSELNLSSLELGDSALYFCASSVDDSNQPQHFGDGTRLSIL.

To note about this clonotype: This may be a read error: a much more frequent sequence differs by one nucleotide. The chain combines TRBV10-3 with TRBJ1-5, with D perhaps TRBD1 (5 bases). The CDR3 has 14 amino acids. Germline values: CDR1 ENHRY, CDR2 SYGVKD. Trimming cost V 5 bases and J 2 bases, with 10 bases left between them. CDR3 sequence reads: CAISYVGGNQPQHF. DNA for the CDR3: TGTGCCATCAGTTATGTGGGGGGCAATCAGCCCCAGCATTTT.

In its sample, this clonotype was seen a few times. This rearrangement joins TRBV2 to TRBJ2-2, with 10 nucleotides matching TRBD2. Germline trimming cut 6 bases from V and 6 bases from J; bases unmatched to any gene: 13. Germline V gene sequence: CDR1 SNHLY, CDR2 FYNNEI. The CDR3 is made up of 17 amino acids. The chain's CDR3 is CASSTDLAGVRPGELFF. The CDR3 DNA follows: TGTGCCAGCAGCACCGATCTAGCGGGAGTTCGACCCGGGGAGCTGTTTTTT.

On this clonotype: At one boundary the junction diverges from the germline segment, which might be a read error. The V and J genes are TRBV6-6 and TRBJ1-5, with 10 bases lining up with TRBD1. Germline V lookup: CDR1 MNHNY, CDR2 SVGAGI (reference sequence). The CDR3 is made up of 14 amino acids. DNA of the CDR3: TGTGCCATCAGTGAGGGGACAGGGGCAATCTACGAGCATTTT. It specifies CAISEGTGAIYEHF.

J is TRBJ2-7 and V is TRBV7-9; D unclear. The CDR3 consists of 11 residues. The germline V gene has CDR1 SEHNR and CDR2 FQNEAQ (reference sequence). Trimming removed 11 bases at V and 5 bases at J, with 13 bases between. The CDR3 sequence: CAWSDGDEQYF. For the CDR3, the DNA is TGTGCCTGGAGCGATGGAGACGAGCAGTACTTC.

The chain combines TRBV10-3 with TRBJ2-1, with TRBD1 matching 7 bases. The length of the CDR3 is 15 residues. The germline V gene encodes CDR1 ENHRY and CDR2 SYGVKD. V was pared by 4 bases and J by 1 base, with 4 bases of the junction left unmatched. The CDR3 loop is CAISVGQVSYNEQFF. CDR3 DNA: TGTGCCATCAGTGTCGGACAGGTGTCCTACAATGAGCAGTTCTTC.

This clonotype came up many times. The V gene is TRBV7-9, the J gene TRBJ2-5; D unclear. From germline, CDR1 is SEHNR and CDR2 FQNEAQ (reference sequence). The CDR3 extends over 14 amino acids. The ends were cut back, 5 bases at V and 3 bases at J, with 13 bases in the middle. The CDR3 here is CASSAGPPKETQYF. The CDR3 bases are TGTGCCAGCAGCGCCGGACCGCCCAAAGAGACCCAGTACTTC.

Points on this clonotype: This clone may be a read error of a much larger clone one base away. The chain has TRBV2 and TRBJ1-1; D is unresolved. The CDR3 sequence is 16 residues long. The germline V gene has CDR1 SNHLY and CDR2 FYNNEI. The V end was cut by 4 bases, the J end by 4 bases, with 19 bases between. In DNA, the CDR3 is TGTGCCAGCAGTGTATGGGCAGGTTCGTTGGGCACTGAAGCTTTCTTT. This codes for CASSVWAGSLGTEAFF.

This clonotype was recorded many times. A read error may produce the germline difference seen at one junction end. This chain uses TRBV5-1 with TRBJ1-2, with D possibly being TRBD1 (6 bases). CDR3 size: 13 residues. Germline CDR1 and CDR2: SGHRS and YFSETQ. This CDR3 reads CASSLGQTYGYTF. For the CDR3, the DNA is TGTGCCAGCAGCTTAGGACAGACGTATGGCTACACCTTC.

This clonotype was observed a single time. The rearrangement joins TRBV4-2 to TRBJ1-3, with a tentative D call TRBD1 (6 bases). V lost 5 bases and J lost 0, with 11 bases in between. CDR1 and CDR2 from the germline V gene are LGHNA and YNFKEQ. This CDR3 contains 15 residues. The CDR3 loop is CASSKGQNSGNTIYF. The CDR3 DNA reads TGTGCCAGCAGCAAGGGACAAAACTCTGGAAACACCATATATTTT.

Only one count was recorded for this clonotype. This chain connects TRBV15 to TRBJ1-3; D is uncertain. V lost 4 bases, J lost 4 bases, and 17 bases lay in between. The CDR3 is made up of 16 amino acids. The germline V gene has CDR1 LNHNV and CDR2 YYDKDF (reference sequence). The CDR3 nucleotides read TGTGCCACCAGCATAAGGACTCGAGGTGGAGGAAACACCATATATTTT. It translates to CATSIRTRGGGNTIYF. Full variable domain (remainder filled in from reference TRBV15 and TRBJ1-3): DAMVIQNPRYQVTQFGKPVTLSCSQTLNHNVMYWYQQKSSQAPKLLFHYYDKDFNNEADTPDNFQSRRPNTSFCFLDIRSPGLGDTAMYLCATSIRTRGGGNTIYFGEGSWLTVV.

V and J are TRBV7-9 and TRBJ1-6, with 11 nucleotides matching TRBD1. Unmatched junction bases numbered 7, after V lost 5 bases and J lost 7 bases. The germline CDR1 and CDR2 sequences are SEHNR and FQNEAQ (reference sequence). The CDR3 covers 16 residues. The CDR3 sequence is CASSIRDRGRNSPLHF. The CDR3 nucleotides are TGTGCCAGCAGCATCCGGGACAGGGGGAGGAATTCACCCCTCCACTTT.

The gene calls are TRBV2 and TRBJ1-2; D might be TRBD1 (5 bases). Germline V gives CDR1 SNHLY, CDR2 FYNNEI. V shed 3 bases and J shed 2 bases, with 16 bases lying between them. The CDR3 is 16 residues long. The CDR3 nucleotides read TGTGCCAGCAGTGAGGATAATGGGGGGAGCAACTATGGCTACACCTTC. This encodes CASSEDNGGSNYGYTF.

The chain employs TRBV27 and TRBJ1-1; 8 positions match TRBD1. The germline V gene has CDR1 MNHEY and CDR2 SMNVEV (reference sequence). The CDR3 is made up of 14 amino acids. V lost 5 bases to trimming and J lost 4 bases; unmatched junction nucleotides: 6. CDR3 coding DNA: TGTGCCAGCAGTCCCCGGGACAGGACCACTGAAGCTTTCTTT. This codes for CASSPRDRTTEAFF.

In this sample, this clonotype turned up many times. This chain joins TRBV15 and TRBJ1-2; tentative D call: TRBD1 (5 bases). Deletions cut 5 bases from V and 4 bases from J, with 17 bases between. The length of the CDR3 is 15 residues. CDR1 is LNHNV, CDR2 YYDKDF, per germline (reference sequence). CDR3 coding DNA: TGTGCCACCAGCGAACACAGCACAGGCACCTATGGCTACACCTTC. This gives the protein CATSEHSTGTYGYTF.

J is TRBJ1-1 and V is TRBV19; D possibly corresponds to TRBD1 (6 bases). Germline CDR1 is LNHDA and CDR2 is SQIVND (reference sequence). The ends were cut back, 5 bases at V and 11 bases at J, with 12 bases in the middle. The CDR3 runs 11 residues. CDR3 loop: CASSFYRDAFF. The CDR3, as DNA: TGTGCCAGTAGTTTTTACAGGGACGCTTTCTTT.

This chain uses TRBV7-2 with TRBJ1-2; the D gene is possibly TRBD1 (5 bases). V was clipped by 0 bases and J by 10 bases, with 12 bases between them. CDR1 and CDR2 from the germline V gene are SGHTA and FQGNSA. The CDR3 is 13 amino acids. The CDR3 DNA sequence: TGTGCCAGCAGCTTAGCCTTGGACACCCACTACACCTTC. It codes for CASSLALDTHYTF. The full variable domain, rest sourced from reference TRBV7-2 and TRBJ1-2, is GAGVSQSPSNKVTEKGKDVELRCDPISGHTALYWYRQSLGQGLEFLIYFQGNSAPDKSGLPSDRFSAERTGGSVSTLTIQRTQQEDSAVYLCASSLALDTHYTFGSGTRLTVV.

Many counts were recorded for this clonotype. The chain recombines TRBV10-3 with TRBJ1-2, with a possible D match to TRBD1 (5 bases). V was pared by 4 bases and J by 5 bases, with 14 bases between. The CDR3 length is 14 residues. In germline, CDR1 is ENHRY, CDR2 SYGVKD. CDR3 in DNA: TGTGCCATCAGTGGGCCGGGACCAGAGTATGGCTACACCTTC. It specifies CAISGPGPEYGYTF.

This clonotype was seen repeatedly, ten times or more. The J gene is TRBJ2-5, the V gene TRBV19; TRBD1 matches 10 bases. Germline CDR1 is LNHDA and CDR2 is SQIVND (reference sequence). The CDR3 spans 14 residues. V lost 9 bases to trimming and J lost 5 bases; unmatched junction nucleotides: 9. The CDR3 region has the DNA TGTGCCAGCGCTACGGGACAGGGGTTGGAGACCCAGTACTTC. Protein sequence: CASATGQGLETQYF.

J is TRBJ1-2 and V is TRBV10-3; 8 bases match TRBD1. In germline, CDR1 is ENHRY, CDR2 SYGVKD. V shed 11 bases, J shed 4 bases, and the junction held 6 bases outside the gene matches. The CDR3 sequence is 12 residues long. The CDR3 DNA is TGTGCCGTCGAGACAGGGGTCTATGGCTACACCTTC. Translation: CAVETGVYGYTF.

This clonotype was counted many times. The chain carries TRBV20-1 and TRBJ2-7; TRBD2 matches at 7 bases. The CDR3 contains 12 residues. Germline CDR1 is DFQATT and CDR2 is SNEGSKA (reference sequence). Trimming removed 1 base from V and 7 bases from J; junction bases left unmatched: 4. The CDR3 region has the DNA TGCAGTGCTAGAGCCCCGGGACTAGAGCAGTACTTC. It is translated as CSARAPGLEQYF.

The chain carries TRBV7-9 and TRBJ2-7; 11 bases line up with TRBD1. Germline V gives CDR1 SEHNR, CDR2 FQNEAQ (reference sequence). V trimming: 5 bases; J trimming: 5 bases; junction bases outside the gene matches: 11. The CDR3 runs 16 residues. The CDR3 bases are TGTGCCAGCAGCCTGAACGGACAGGGGGCTTTTGACGAGCAGTACTTC. Its translation: CASSLNGQGAFDEQYF.